One sample yielded the 28 T cell receptor beta chains listed below, sequenced in a study of metastatic and nonmetastatic thyroid tumors. TCRdb recomputed clones from the PCR reads via MiXCR. Of 25,000 to 35,000 clones in the sample, less than 30% were seen once. The entire patient cohort was treatment-naive prior to thyroid surgery. Material: blood. The receptors were gathered from a female donor with papillary thyroid cancer or a benign thyroid nodule (not recorded which). Some clones in this sample may be carry-over from other donors' samples.

The gene calls are TRBV3-1 and TRBJ2-1; the D gene is possibly TRBD1 (6 bases). Germline CDR1 and CDR2: LGHDT and YNNKEL (reference sequence). The CDR3 has 16 amino acids. V lost 1 base, J lost 8 bases, and 18 bases lay in between. The CDR3 loop is CASSQVRRVRGDEQFF. CDR3 in DNA: TGTGCCAGCAGCCAAGTGAGGCGGGTCAGGGGCGATGAGCAGTTCTTC.

The chain employs TRBV5-1 and TRBJ1-2; D is perhaps TRBD1 (5 bases). The CDR3 runs to 15 residues. V gave up 5 bases and J gave up 1 base, with 15 bases separating them. CDR1 is SGHRS, CDR2 YFSETQ, per germline. This CDR3 is CASRDNGGFNYGYTF. The CDR3 DNA is TGCGCCAGCAGGGACAATGGAGGCTTTAACTATGGCTACACCTTC.

The chain employs TRBV19 and TRBJ1-1, with D tentatively TRBD1 (6 bases). The V end was cut by 5 bases, the J end by 5 bases, with 15 bases between. There are 14 residues in the CDR3. Germline V gives CDR1 LNHDA, CDR2 SQIVND (reference sequence). CDR3 sequence (DNA): TGTGCCAGTAGTCCAAGGTTCAGGGGTACTGAAGCTTTCTTT. Translating gives CASSPRFRGTEAFF.

This clone was seen a handful of times. The rearrangement joins TRBV11-2 to TRBJ2-3, with D hard to call. The CDR3 runs to 14 residues. The V gene's germline CDR1 is SGHAT and CDR2 FQNNGV. The V gene lost 2 bases and the J gene lost 6 bases, with 12 bases spanning the gap. The CDR3 loop reads CASSLLAREDTQYF. The CDR3 DNA follows: TGTGCCAGCAGCTTACTCGCTAGAGAGGATACGCAGTATTTT. The full variable domain, in which reference TRBV11-2 and TRBJ2-3 provide the parts outside the CDR3, is EAGVAQSPRYKIIEKRQSVAFWCNPISGHATLYWYQQILGQGPKLLIQFQNNGVVDDSQLPKDRFSAERLKGVDSTLKIQPAKLEDSAVYLCASSLLAREDTQYFGPGTRLTVL.

This clone was recorded a few times. The chain links TRBV6-1 to TRBJ2-7, with 10 bases lining up with TRBD2. From germline, CDR1 is MNHNS and CDR2 SASEGT. The V segment lost 7 bases and the J segment 4 bases; nucleotides outside the gene matches: 4. The CDR3 runs to 13 residues. This CDR3 is CASIPAGGYEQYF. The CDR3 coding sequence is TGTGCCAGCATCCCAGCGGGAGGGTACGAGCAGTACTTC.

This clone is classed as medium-sized. The V and J genes are TRBV7-2 and TRBJ2-7; perhaps TRBD2 as D (5 bases). This CDR3 has 13 residues. Germline V gene sequence: CDR1 SGHTA, CDR2 FQGNSA. The germline V and J ends were trimmed by 1 base and 4 bases, with 8 bases remaining between them. CDR3 bases: TGTGCCAGCAGCTTAGGGCGGGTATACGAGCAGTACTTC. As protein: CASSLGRVYEQYF.

This clone was detected a few times. The V and J genes are TRBV15 and TRBJ1-1; the match to TRBD1 covers 7 bases. CDR1 LNHNV and CDR2 YYDKDF come from the germline V gene (reference sequence). The CDR3 sequence is 17 residues long. Trimming cost V 7 bases and J 2 bases; bases outside gene matches: 16. The CDR3 DNA follows: TGTGCCACCAACCCTTGGATCCCGGGACAGATCAACACTGAAGCTTTCTTT. Translating it yields CATNPWIPGQINTEAFF.

V is TRBV5-1 and J is TRBJ1-5, with D unclear. Trimming cost V 1 base and J 2 bases, with 10 bases left between them. The germline gives CDR1 SGHRS, CDR2 YFSETQ. This CDR3 spans 15 amino acids. In nucleotides, the CDR3 is TGCGCCAGCAGCTTGTCCCCAGGAGGCAATCAGCCCCAGCATTTT. Amino acid sequence: CASSLSPGGNQPQHF. Based on the CDR3 plus reference TRBV5-1 and TRBJ1-5, the full variable domain is KAGVTQTPRYLIKTRGQQVTLSCSPISGHRSVSWYQQTPGQGLQFLFEYFSETQRNKGNFPGRFSGRQFSNSRSEMNVSTLELGDSALYLCASSLSPGGNQPQHFGDGTRLSIL.

This clone showed up just a few times. V gene TRBV6-1 combines with J gene TRBJ2-7; 8 bases are a match to TRBD1. After removal of 0 bases from V and 3 bases from J, the junction contained 7 bases not matched to a gene. This CDR3 is 16 amino acids long. Germline-derived CDR1 and CDR2 are MNHNS and SASEGT. CDR3 nucleotide sequence: TGTGCCAGCAGTGAAGCGCGGGCAGGGGGCTTCTACGAGCAGTACTTC. Its translation is CASSEARAGGFYEQYF.

The chain carries TRBV7-9 and TRBJ1-5; D is uncertain. CDR3 length: 14 residues. The germline V and J ends were trimmed by 6 bases and 7 bases, with 16 bases remaining between them. CDR1 is SEHNR and CDR2 is FQNEAQ in the germline V gene (reference sequence). The DNA of the CDR3 is TGTGCCAGCAGTATGCGAGGCGGCGGACAGCCCCAGCATTTT. Its translation is CASSMRGGGQPQHF.

This clone turned up a few times. This chain joins TRBV19 and TRBJ2-3, with D unresolved. Per germline, CDR1 LNHDA and CDR2 SQIVND (reference sequence). CDR3 length: 15 amino acids. Between the trimmed V and J ends, which lost 7 bases and 2 bases, there was a span of 16 bases. The CDR3, as DNA: TGTGCCAGTAATTCTTTCCCTCTTGACACAGATACGCAGTATTTT. This gives the protein CASNSFPLDTDTQYF. Supplemented by reference TRBV19 and TRBJ2-3, the full variable domain reads DGGITQSPKYLFRKEGQNVTLSCEQNLNHDAMYWYRQDPGQGLRLIYYSQIVNDFQKGDIAEGYSVSREKKESFPLTVTSAQKNPTAFYLCASNSFPLDTDTQYFGPGTRLTVL.

This clone was seen many times. The chain couples TRBV18 to TRBJ2-3; D gene ambiguous. CDR3 size: 15 residues. V was cut by 5 bases and J by 0 bases, with 12 bases left in between. Germline assignment: CDR1 KGHSH and CDR2 LQKENI. The chain's CDR3 is CASSGVEQSTDTQYF. CDR3 coding DNA: TGTGCCAGCTCAGGGGTCGAGCAGAGCACAGATACGCAGTATTTT.

This clone has more than one count but fewer than ten. The chain couples TRBV10-3 to TRBJ2-2, with 12 positions matching TRBD2. The CDR3 extends over 15 amino acids. With 6 bases clipped from V and 3 bases from J, the junction kept 2 bases outside the gene matches. Germline CDR1 is ENHRY and CDR2 is SYGVKD. CDR3 amino acids: CAISRLAGDTGELFF. Here the CDR3 DNA reads TGTGCCATCAGCAGACTAGCGGGGGACACCGGGGAGCTGTTTTTT.

This clone was picked up a small number of times. V usage is TRBV6-2 or TRBV6-3 and J usage is TRBJ2-2; 9 bases agree with TRBD2. The V gene end was trimmed by 2 bases and the J gene end by 4 bases; junction bases not matched to a gene: 8. This CDR3 comprises 17 residues. Germline loops: CDR1 MNHEY, CDR2 SVGEGT. The CDR3 coding sequence is TGTGCCAGCAGTTACCATCCCAGCGGGGGGTCCACCGGGGAGCTGTTTTTT. Protein sequence: CASSYHPSGGSTGELFF.

This chain joins TRBV5-1 and TRBJ2-2; D perhaps matches TRBD1 (5 bases). CDR3 length equals 14 residues. Trimming cost V 4 bases and J 6 bases, with 13 bases left between them. Germline CDR1 and CDR2: SGHRS and YFSETQ. CDR3 protein: CASSTAGLAGELFF. In DNA form, the CDR3 reads TGCGCCAGCAGCACGGCAGGGTTAGCCGGGGAGCTGTTTTTT. The full variable domain, with the rest looked up from reference TRBV5-1 and TRBJ2-2, is KAGVTQTPRYLIKTRGQQVTLSCSPISGHRSVSWYQQTPGQGLQFLFEYFSETQRNKGNFPGRFSGRQFSNSRSEMNVSTLELGDSALYLCASSTAGLAGELFFGEGSRLTVL.

The V call is TRBV2, the J call TRBJ2-7; D ambiguous. The germline gives CDR1 SNHLY, CDR2 FYNNEI. V was trimmed by 3 bases and J by 2 bases, leaving 11 bases between them. This CDR3 has 14 residues. DNA of the CDR3: TGTGCCAGCAGTGAGCCGAGACCTGCCTACGAGCAGTACTTC. Translation: CASSEPRPAYEQYF.

The chain recombines TRBV6-1 with TRBJ1-6, with D possibly matching TRBD1 (5 bases). The ends were cut back, 2 bases at V and 4 bases at J, with 9 bases in the middle. Germline V lookup: CDR1 MNHNS, CDR2 SASEGT. The CDR3 covers 15 residues. The CDR3 loop is CASSESREYNSPLHF. The DNA of the CDR3 is TGTGCCAGCAGTGAATCCAGGGAATATAATTCACCCCTCCACTTT.

This chain joins TRBV6-1 and TRBJ2-7, with D possibly TRBD1 on 6 matching bases. V gave up 5 bases and J gave up 1 base, with 12 bases separating them. Per germline, CDR1 MNHNS and CDR2 SASEGT. The CDR3 runs to 14 residues. CDR3: CASSPLGQSYEQYF. CDR3 bases: TGTGCCAGCAGTCCCCTCGGACAGTCCTACGAGCAGTACTTC.

The chain uses TRBV27 and TRBJ2-6; maybe TRBD2 (6 bases). The germline V and J ends were trimmed by 6 bases and 0 bases, with 9 bases remaining between them. The V gene's germline CDR1 is MNHEY and CDR2 SMNVEV (reference sequence). CDR3 size: 15 residues. CDR3 protein: CASSPGGSGANVLTF. CDR3 in DNA: TGTGCCAGCAGCCCCGGGGGCTCTGGGGCCAACGTCCTGACTTTC.

This clone counts as medium-sized (0.01 to 0.1%). This chain connects TRBV10-3 to TRBJ1-2; 7 bases line up with TRBD1. Germline loops: CDR1 ENHRY, CDR2 SYGVKD. The CDR3 runs to 14 residues. Losses at the gene ends were 2 bases for V and 7 bases for J; bases not matched to a gene: 7. CDR3 DNA: TGTGCCATCAGTGAGCAGACAGGGTTCGGTGGCTACACCTTC. This sequence encodes CAISEQTGFGGYTF.

This clone has a count of ten or more. The chain joins TRBV20-1 to TRBJ2-1, with unresolved D. This CDR3 comprises 13 residues. Trimming cost V 0 bases and J 4 bases, with 7 bases left between them. Germline V CDR1 and CDR2: DFQATT, SNEGSKA (reference sequence). The DNA of the CDR3 is TGCAGTGCTAGAGATTCGCCTTACAATGAGCAGTTCTTC. Translating gives CSARDSPYNEQFF.

The CDR3 DNA sequence: TGTGCCAGCAGTTTGTCGGACAGTAGAAACACCATATATTTT. Protein product: CASSLSDSRNTIYF. The chain uses TRBV28 and TRBJ1-3; D perhaps matches TRBD1 (6 bases). This CDR3 has 14 residues. Germline CDR1 and CDR2: MDHEN and SYDVKM. V was pared by 3 bases and J by 5 bases, with 11 bases between.

This clone is deemed medium-sized. This CDR3 is CASTHRDYFSYEQYF. The CDR3 DNA sequence: TGTGCCAGCACACACCGGGACTATTTCTCCTACGAGCAGTACTTC. V is TRBV6-1 and J is TRBJ2-7; 7 positions match TRBD2. This CDR3 has 15 amino acids. Germline loops: CDR1 MNHNS, CDR2 SASEGT. The junction had 9 bases not matched to a gene; V was cut back by 7 bases and J by 0 bases.

The genes are TRBV19 and TRBJ1-5; D ambiguous. The CDR3 spans 13 residues. Germline values: CDR1 LNHDA, CDR2 SQIVND (reference sequence). Trimming cost V 6 bases and J 4 bases, with 10 bases left between them. The CDR3 coding sequence is TGTGCCAGTAGGGTTCACTCAAATCAGCCCCAGCATTTT. It specifies CASRVHSNQPQHF. The full variable domain, with the rest looked up from reference TRBV19 and TRBJ1-5, is DGGITQSPKYLFRKEGQNVTLSCEQNLNHDAMYWYRQDPGQGLRLIYYSQIVNDFQKGDIAEGYSVSREKKESFPLTVTSAQKNPTAFYLCASRVHSNQPQHFGDGTRLSIL.

The chain joins TRBV5-1 to TRBJ1-4; tentatively, D is TRBD1 (5 bases). Trimming removed 8 bases from V and 8 bases from J, with 19 bases in between. The CDR3 covers 14 residues. Per germline, CDR1 SGHRS and CDR2 YFSETQ. CDR3 DNA: TGCGCCAGTAGATCCGGGACTTCACGCGAAAAACTGTTTTTT. Translating it yields CASRSGTSREKLFF.

The chain links TRBV20-1 to TRBJ2-7; D is unclear. V dropped 3 bases and J dropped 4 bases, with 19 bases sitting between them. Germline V gene sequence: CDR1 DFQATT, CDR2 SNEGSKA (reference sequence). The CDR3 has 15 residues. CDR3 sequence: CSASSTDRKLYEQYF. For the CDR3, the DNA is TGCAGTGCTAGTTCCACGGACCGAAAACTATACGAGCAGTACTTC.

This clone has at least ten counts. As DNA, the CDR3 is TGCGCCAGCAGCATGGGACAGGCCTACGAGCAGTACTTC. It specifies CASSMGQAYEQYF. The rearrangement uses TRBV5-1 and TRBJ2-7; 8 bases map to TRBD1. This CDR3 comprises 13 residues. Germline CDR1 and CDR2: SGHRS and YFSETQ. V shed 4 bases, J shed 2 bases, and the junction held 2 bases outside the gene matches. The whole variable domain, filled in from reference TRBV5-1 and TRBJ2-7, reads KAGVTQTPRYLIKTRGQQVTLSCSPISGHRSVSWYQQTPGQGLQFLFEYFSETQRNKGNFPGRFSGRQFSNSRSEMNVSTLELGDSALYLCASSMGQAYEQYFGPGTRLTVT.

The genes are TRBV20-1 and TRBJ2-7, with 10 positions matching TRBD2. The V gene's germline CDR1 is DFQATT and CDR2 SNEGSKA (reference sequence). The junction had 7 bases not matched to a gene; V was cut back by 2 bases and J by 3 bases. The CDR3 extends over 15 amino acids. The CDR3 DNA reads as TGCAGTGCTAGATCACAGCGGGGGGGCGGCTACGAGCAGTACTTC. Translated, it gives CSARSQRGGGYEQYF.